This TCR beta chain was observed in a study of identical twins. Regarding the study as a whole: The study based its conclusions on cross-sectional statistical analysis and did not follow the same donors.

In the case of this clonotype: Its antigen is as yet unknown.

TCRdb redid the calling of the 5' RACE reads with MiXCR, one entry per CDR3 protein. The sample has 420,000 or so distinct CDR3 sequences; roughly 20% are singletons. V shed 5 bases, J shed 1 base, and the junction held 19 bases outside the gene matches. The CDR3 length is 19 residues. Germline lookup yields CDR1 SGHAT and CDR2 FQDESV (reference sequence). This chain uses TRBV11-1 with TRBJ2-7; 8 bases match TRBD2. The clonotype was recovered from a man aged 45 to 65 in good health. What was sequenced was naive T cells sorted from blood. The CDR3 DNA is TGTGCCAGCAGCGCGACTGGCGGGGGGATCTCCTGGACGTCCTACGAGCAGTACTTC. Translating it yields CASSATGGGISWTSYEQYF.